These 12 T cell receptor beta chains share one sample of origin, sequenced in a study of post-analysis software for immune sequencing data. Whole-study findings and limits: Several TRBV segments occurring more often in patients than controls included TRBV5-6, TRBV5-1 and TRBV20-1.

Unique molecular identifiers had been added to the TCR beta cDNA libraries. TCRdb used MiXCR to reprocess the PCR reads, holding one entry per CDR3 protein. The sample lists some 190,000 distinct CDR3 sequences; 29% were seen once. For these receptors, no antigen is known. The sequencing sample was made of blood. These receptors all come from a girl under 18 with multiple sclerosis.

The chain employs TRBV11-2 and TRBJ2-1; 7 bases line up with TRBD2. Germline CDR1 is SGHAT and CDR2 is FQNNGV. The CDR3 runs to 19 residues. V was clipped by 5 bases and J by 4 bases; unmatched bases: 20. This chain's CDR3 is CASSPRQRGSAGMYNEQFF. The CDR3 DNA sequence: TGTGCCAGCAGCCCCCGACAGCGGGGTTCGGCGGGGATGTACAATGAGCAGTTCTTC.

The V and J genes are TRBV5-1 and TRBJ1-1; the D is unclear. Per the germline V gene, CDR1 is SGHRS and CDR2 is YFSETQ. The CDR3 extends over 14 amino acids. Trimming pared 3 bases from V and 2 bases from J, leaving 11 bases between. CDR3 DNA sequence: TGCGCCAGCAGCTCCCGGAGGTCTAACACTGAAGCTTTCTTT. Translated, it gives CASSSRRSNTEAFF.

This CDR3 is CASSPLNRGGIYNEQYF. The CDR3 nucleotides read TGCGCCAGCAGCCCCCTCAATCGGGGGGGAATTTACAATGAGCAGTACTTC. This chain joins TRBV5-1 and TRBJ2-5; 8 nucleotides align to TRBD2. Trimming removed 4 bases from V and 11 bases from J; junction bases left unmatched: 22. CDR1 SGHRS and CDR2 YFSETQ come from the germline V gene. The CDR3 is 17 residues long.

This clonotype was seen ten or more times. The chain joins TRBV28 to TRBJ2-7; TRBD1 aligns across 9 bases. The CDR3 consists of 15 residues. Germline V gives CDR1 MDHEN, CDR2 SYDVKM. V dropped 7 bases and J dropped 4; count of bases not matched to a gene: 11. In DNA, the CDR3 is TGTGCCAGCACCTCTTGGGGACAGGGAGGGTACGAGCAGTACTTC. The encoded protein is CASTSWGQGGYEQYF. The entire variable domain, with the rest obtained from reference TRBV28 and TRBJ2-7, is as follows: DVKVTQSSRYLVKRTGEKVFLECVQDMDHENMFWYRQDPGLGLRLIYFSYDVKMKEKGDIPEGYSVSREKKERFSLILESASTNQTSMYLCASTSWGQGGYEQYFGPGTRLTVT.

V gene TRBV5-1 combines with J gene TRBJ2-4; 10 bases align to TRBD1. The CDR3 totals 16 residues. Germline loops: CDR1 SGHRS, CDR2 YFSETQ. With 4 bases clipped from V and 0 bases from J, the junction kept 4 bases outside the gene matches. The CDR3 spells CASSTGTGVAKNIQYF. The CDR3 DNA reads TGCGCCAGCAGCACCGGGACAGGGGTAGCCAAAAACATTCAGTACTTC.

Ten or more counts support this clonotype. This sequence joins TRBV5-5 and TRBJ2-4; 8 nucleotides agree with TRBD1. The CDR3 runs 13 residues. V was clipped by 6 bases and J by 8 bases; unmatched bases: 7. Germline V lookup: CDR1 SGHKS, CDR2 YYEKEE (reference sequence). CDR3 bases: TGTGCCAGCACCCTGACAGGGGTGGACATTCAGTACTTC. Amino acids: CASTLTGVDIQYF.

The rearrangement uses TRBV5-1 and TRBJ1-1; a weak D match, TRBD1 (5 bases). Trimming pared 5 bases from V and 4 bases from J, leaving 18 bases between. The length of the CDR3 is 15 residues. Germline CDR1 and CDR2: SGHRS and YFSETQ. CDR3 sequence reads: CASRLGTVSPTEAFF. In DNA, the CDR3 is TGCGCCAGCAGACTTGGGACGGTTTCCCCCACTGAAGCTTTCTTT.

This clonotype was detected many times. The V and J genes are TRBV28 and TRBJ2-7; no clear D gene. Trimming stripped 1 base from V and 3 bases from J, with 13 bases between. The CDR3 runs 15 residues. Germline CDR1 MDHEN, CDR2 SYDVKM. In DNA, the CDR3 is TGTGCCAGCAGTTTATCTCGAAGGGCGATCTACGAGCAGTACTTC. Its translation is CASSLSRRAIYEQYF. Together with reference TRBV28 and TRBJ2-7, the CDR3 gives the full variable domain: DVKVTQSSRYLVKRTGEKVFLECVQDMDHENMFWYRQDPGLGLRLIYFSYDVKMKEKGDIPEGYSVSREKKERFSLILESASTNQTSMYLCASSLSRRAIYEQYFGPGTRLTVT.

This clonotype was observed at least ten times. This sequence joins TRBV20-1 and TRBJ1-5, with D perhaps matching TRBD1 (5 bases). Germline CDR1 is DFQATT and CDR2 is SNEGSKA (reference sequence). The CDR3 loop spans 13 amino acids. V was clipped by 3 bases and J by 6 bases, with 12 bases between them. CDR3 bases: TGCAGTGCTAGCAGGGAAAGCGGTCAGCCCCAGCATTTT. This encodes CSASRESGQPQHF.

This clonotype was observed a few times. The V call is TRBV14, the J call TRBJ2-7, with unresolved D. V lost 1 base and J 2 bases, leaving 12 bases between the germline ends. Germline V lookup: CDR1 SGHDN, CDR2 FVKESK. CDR3 length: 15 amino acids. CDR3 sequence: CASSQVFVVAYEQYF. DNA for the CDR3: TGTGCCAGCAGCCAAGTTTTTGTGGTAGCCTACGAGCAGTACTTC.

The table lists this clonotype with many counts. The chain joins TRBV20-1 to TRBJ2-5; 12 bases fit TRBD2. The V segment lost 6 bases and the J segment 5 bases; nucleotides outside the gene matches: 13. The germline CDR1 and CDR2 sequences are DFQATT and SNEGSKA (reference sequence). The CDR3 is 16 amino acids. The CDR3 bases are TGCAGTGCCTCAGGGGCTAGCGGGGGGGCGGCGGAGACCCAGTACTTC. Protein: CSASGASGGAAETQYF.

There are a few counts of this clonotype. J is TRBJ2-1 and V is TRBV11-2; tentative D call: TRBD1 (5 bases). V was pared by 5 bases and J by 9 bases, with 23 bases between. CDR1 is SGHAT, CDR2 FQNNGV, per germline. The CDR3 totals 16 residues. In nucleotides, the CDR3 is TGTGCCAGCAGCCCCTCAACAGGAGTTTATGTGGGTGAGCAGTTCTTC. As protein: CASSPSTGVYVGEQFF. Filled out from reference TRBV11-2 and TRBJ2-1, the complete variable domain reads EAGVAQSPRYKIIEKRQSVAFWCNPISGHATLYWYQQILGQGPKLLIQFQNNGVVDDSQLPKDRFSAERLKGVDSTLKIQPAKLEDSAVYLCASSPSTGVYVGEQFFGPGTRLTVL.